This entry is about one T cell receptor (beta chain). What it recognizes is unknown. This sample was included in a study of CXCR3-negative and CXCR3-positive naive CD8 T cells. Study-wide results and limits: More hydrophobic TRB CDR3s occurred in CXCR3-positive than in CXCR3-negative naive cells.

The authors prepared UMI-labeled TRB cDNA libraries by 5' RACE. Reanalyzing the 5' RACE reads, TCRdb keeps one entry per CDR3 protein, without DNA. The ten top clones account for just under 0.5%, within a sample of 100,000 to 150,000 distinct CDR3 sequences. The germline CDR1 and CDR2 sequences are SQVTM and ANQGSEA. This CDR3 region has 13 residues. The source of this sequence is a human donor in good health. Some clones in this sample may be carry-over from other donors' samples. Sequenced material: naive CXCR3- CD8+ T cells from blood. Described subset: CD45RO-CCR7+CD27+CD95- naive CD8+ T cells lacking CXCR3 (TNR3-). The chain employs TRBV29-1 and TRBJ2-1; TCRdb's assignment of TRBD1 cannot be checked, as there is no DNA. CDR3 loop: CSVRDSSYNEQFF.